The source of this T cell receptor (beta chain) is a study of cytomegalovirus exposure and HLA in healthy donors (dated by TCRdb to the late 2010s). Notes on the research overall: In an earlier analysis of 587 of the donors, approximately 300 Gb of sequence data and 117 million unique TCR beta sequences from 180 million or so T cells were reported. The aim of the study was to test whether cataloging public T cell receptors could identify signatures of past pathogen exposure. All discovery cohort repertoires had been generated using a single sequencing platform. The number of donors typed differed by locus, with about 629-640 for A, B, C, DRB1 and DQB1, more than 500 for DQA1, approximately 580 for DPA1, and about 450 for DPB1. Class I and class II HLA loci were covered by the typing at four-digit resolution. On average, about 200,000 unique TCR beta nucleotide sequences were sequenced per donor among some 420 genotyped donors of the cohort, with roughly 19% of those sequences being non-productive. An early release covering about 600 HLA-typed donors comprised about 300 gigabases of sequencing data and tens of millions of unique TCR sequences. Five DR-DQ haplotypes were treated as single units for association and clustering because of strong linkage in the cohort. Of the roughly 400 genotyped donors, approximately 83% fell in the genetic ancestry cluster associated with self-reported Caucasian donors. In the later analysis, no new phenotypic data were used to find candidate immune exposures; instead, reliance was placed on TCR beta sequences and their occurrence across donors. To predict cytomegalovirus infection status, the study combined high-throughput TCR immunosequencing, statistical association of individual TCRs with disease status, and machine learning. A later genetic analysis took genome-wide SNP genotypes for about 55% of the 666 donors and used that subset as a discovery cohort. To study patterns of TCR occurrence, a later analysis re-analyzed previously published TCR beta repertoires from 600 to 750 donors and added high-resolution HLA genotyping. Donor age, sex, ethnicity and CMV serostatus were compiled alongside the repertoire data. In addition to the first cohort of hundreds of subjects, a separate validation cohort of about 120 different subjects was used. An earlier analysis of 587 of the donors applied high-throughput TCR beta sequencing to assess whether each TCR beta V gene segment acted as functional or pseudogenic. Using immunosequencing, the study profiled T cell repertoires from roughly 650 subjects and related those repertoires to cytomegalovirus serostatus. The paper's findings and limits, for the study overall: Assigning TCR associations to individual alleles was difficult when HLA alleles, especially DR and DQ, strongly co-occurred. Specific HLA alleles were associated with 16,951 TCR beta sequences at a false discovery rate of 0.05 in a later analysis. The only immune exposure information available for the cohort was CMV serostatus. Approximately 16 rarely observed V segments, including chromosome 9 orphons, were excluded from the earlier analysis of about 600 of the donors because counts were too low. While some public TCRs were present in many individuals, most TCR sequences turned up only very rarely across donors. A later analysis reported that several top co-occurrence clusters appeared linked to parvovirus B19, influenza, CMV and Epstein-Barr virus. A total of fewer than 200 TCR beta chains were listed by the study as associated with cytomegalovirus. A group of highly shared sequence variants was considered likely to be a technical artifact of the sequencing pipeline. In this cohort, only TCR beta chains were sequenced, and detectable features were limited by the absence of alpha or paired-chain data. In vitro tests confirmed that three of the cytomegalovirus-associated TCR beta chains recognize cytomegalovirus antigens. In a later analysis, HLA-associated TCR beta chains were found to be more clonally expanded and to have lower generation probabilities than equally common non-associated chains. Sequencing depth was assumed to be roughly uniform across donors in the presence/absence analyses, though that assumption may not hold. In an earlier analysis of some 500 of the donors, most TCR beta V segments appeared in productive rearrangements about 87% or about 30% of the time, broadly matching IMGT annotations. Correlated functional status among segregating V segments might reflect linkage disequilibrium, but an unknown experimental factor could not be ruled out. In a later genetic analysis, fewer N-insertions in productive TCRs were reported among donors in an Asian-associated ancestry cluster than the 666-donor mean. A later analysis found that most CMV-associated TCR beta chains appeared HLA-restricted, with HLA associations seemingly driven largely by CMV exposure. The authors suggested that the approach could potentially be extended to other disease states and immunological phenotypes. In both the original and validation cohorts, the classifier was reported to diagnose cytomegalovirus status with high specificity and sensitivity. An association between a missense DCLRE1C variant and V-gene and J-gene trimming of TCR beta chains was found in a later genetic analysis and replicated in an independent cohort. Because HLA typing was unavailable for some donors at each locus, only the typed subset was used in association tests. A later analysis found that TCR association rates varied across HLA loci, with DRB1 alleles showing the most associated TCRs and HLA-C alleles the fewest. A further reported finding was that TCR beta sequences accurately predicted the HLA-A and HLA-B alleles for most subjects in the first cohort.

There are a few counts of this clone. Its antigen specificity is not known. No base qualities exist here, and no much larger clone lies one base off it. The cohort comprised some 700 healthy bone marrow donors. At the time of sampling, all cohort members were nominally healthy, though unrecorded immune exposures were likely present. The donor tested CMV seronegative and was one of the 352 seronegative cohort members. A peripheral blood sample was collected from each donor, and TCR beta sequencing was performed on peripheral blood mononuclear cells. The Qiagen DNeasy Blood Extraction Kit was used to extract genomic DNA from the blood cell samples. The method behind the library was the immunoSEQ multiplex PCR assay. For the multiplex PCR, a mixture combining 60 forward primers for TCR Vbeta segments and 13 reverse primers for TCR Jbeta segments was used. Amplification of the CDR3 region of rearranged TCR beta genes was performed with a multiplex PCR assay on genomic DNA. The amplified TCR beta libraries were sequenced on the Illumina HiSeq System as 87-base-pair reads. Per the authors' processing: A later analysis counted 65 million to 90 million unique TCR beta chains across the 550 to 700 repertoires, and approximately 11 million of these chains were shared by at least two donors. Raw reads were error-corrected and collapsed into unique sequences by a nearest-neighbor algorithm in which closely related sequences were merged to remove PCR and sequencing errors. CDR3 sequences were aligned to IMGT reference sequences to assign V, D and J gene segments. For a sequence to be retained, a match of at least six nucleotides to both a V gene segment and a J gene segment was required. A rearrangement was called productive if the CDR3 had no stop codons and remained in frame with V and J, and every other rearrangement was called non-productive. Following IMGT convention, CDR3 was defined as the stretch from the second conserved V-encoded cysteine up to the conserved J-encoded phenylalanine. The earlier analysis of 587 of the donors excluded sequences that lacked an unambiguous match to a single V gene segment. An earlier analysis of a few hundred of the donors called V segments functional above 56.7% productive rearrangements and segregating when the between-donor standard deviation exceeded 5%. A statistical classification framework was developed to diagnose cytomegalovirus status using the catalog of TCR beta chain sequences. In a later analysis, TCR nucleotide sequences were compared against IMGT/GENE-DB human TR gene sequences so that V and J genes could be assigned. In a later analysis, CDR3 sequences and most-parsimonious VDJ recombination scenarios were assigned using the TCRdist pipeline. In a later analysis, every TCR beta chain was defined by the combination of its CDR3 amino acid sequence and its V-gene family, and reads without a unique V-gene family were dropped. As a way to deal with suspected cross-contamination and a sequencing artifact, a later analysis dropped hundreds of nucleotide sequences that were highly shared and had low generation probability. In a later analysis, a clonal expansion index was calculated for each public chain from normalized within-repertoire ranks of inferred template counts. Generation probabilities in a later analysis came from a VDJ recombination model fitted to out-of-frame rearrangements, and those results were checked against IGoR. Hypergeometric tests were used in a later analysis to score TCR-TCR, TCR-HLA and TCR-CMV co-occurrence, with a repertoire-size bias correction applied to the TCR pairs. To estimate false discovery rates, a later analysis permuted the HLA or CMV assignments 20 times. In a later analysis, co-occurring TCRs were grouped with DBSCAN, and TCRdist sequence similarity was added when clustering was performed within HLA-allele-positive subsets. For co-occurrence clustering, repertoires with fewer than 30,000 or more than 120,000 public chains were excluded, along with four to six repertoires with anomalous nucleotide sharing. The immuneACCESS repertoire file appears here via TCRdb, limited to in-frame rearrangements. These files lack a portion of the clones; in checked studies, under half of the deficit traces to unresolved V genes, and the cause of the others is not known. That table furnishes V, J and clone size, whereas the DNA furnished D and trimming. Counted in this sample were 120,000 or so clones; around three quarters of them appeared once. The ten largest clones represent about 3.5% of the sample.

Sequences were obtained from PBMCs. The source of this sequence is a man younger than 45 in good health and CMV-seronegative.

The CDR3 loop reads CATSMPGTGFDYTF. The DNA sequence is given as TGTGCCACCAGTATGCCCGGGACAGGATTTGACTACACCTTC. The V gene is TRBV15 and the J gene is TRBJ1-2; the central 8 bases match TRBD1. V trim: 6 bases; J trim: 10 bases; unmatched bases: 13. The CDR3 has 14 amino acids, counting the end cysteine and phenylalanine. Here the CDR3 DNA is all that survives: 42 bases in frame from base 1. In the germline V gene (reference sequence), CDR1 corresponds to LNHNV and CDR2 to YYDKDF.